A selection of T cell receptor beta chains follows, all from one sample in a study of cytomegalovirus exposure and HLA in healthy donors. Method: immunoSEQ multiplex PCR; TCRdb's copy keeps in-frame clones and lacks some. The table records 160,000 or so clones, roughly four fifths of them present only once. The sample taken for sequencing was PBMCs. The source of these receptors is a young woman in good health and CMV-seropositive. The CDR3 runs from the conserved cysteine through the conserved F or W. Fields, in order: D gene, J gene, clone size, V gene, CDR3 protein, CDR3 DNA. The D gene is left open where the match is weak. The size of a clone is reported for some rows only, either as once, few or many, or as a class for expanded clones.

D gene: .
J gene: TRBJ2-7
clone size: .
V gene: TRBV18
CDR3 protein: CAKPGDPPGEYF
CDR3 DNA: TGTGCCAAACCGGGGGACCCACCGGGGGAGTACTTC

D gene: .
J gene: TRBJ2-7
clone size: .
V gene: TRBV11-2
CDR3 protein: CASSLGRSYEQYF
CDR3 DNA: TGTGCCAGCAGCTTAGGACGGAGCTACGAGCAGTACTTC

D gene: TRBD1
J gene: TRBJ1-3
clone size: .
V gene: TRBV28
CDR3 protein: CASSSHPGQARSGNTIYF
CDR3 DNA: TGTGCCAGCAGTTCGCACCCAGGACAGGCCCGCTCTGGAAACACCATATATTTT

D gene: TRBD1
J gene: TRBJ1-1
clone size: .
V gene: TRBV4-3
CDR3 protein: CASSQGGQGAPNTEAFF
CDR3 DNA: TGCGCCAGCAGCCAAGGAGGGCAGGGGGCTCCAAACACTGAAGCTTTCTTT

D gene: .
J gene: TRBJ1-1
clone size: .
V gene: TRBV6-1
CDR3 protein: CASSATPRVSRRAEAFF
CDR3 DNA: TGTGCCAGCAGTGCAACACCCAGGGTCTCCAGAAGGGCTGAAGCTTTCTTT

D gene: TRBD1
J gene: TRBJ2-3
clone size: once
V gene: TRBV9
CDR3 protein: CASSVGTGLDTQYF
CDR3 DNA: TGTGCCAGCAGCGTAGGGACAGGGTTGGATACGCAGTATTTT

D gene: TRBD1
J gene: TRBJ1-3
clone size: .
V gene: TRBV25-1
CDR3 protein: CASSESGFGTGRNTIYF
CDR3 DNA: TGTGCCAGCAGTGAATCTGGGTTTGGGACAGGGAGAAACACCATATATTTT

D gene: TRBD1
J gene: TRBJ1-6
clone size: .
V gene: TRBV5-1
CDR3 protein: CASSPEGQGANSPLHF
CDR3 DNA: TGCGCCAGCAGCCCTGAGGGACAGGGGGCGAATTCACCCCTCCACTTT

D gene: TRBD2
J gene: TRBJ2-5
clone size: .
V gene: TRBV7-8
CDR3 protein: CASRAGGRETQYF
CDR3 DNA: TGTGCCAGCAGGGCGGGGGGCCGGGAGACCCAGTACTTC

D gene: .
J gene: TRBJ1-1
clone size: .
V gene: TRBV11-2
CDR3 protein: CASSLDDGLTEAFF
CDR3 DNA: TGTGCCAGCAGCTTAGATGACGGACTCACTGAAGCTTTCTTT

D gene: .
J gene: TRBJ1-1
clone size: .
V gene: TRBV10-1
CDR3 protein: CASSESMDRNTEAFF
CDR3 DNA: TGCGCCAGCAGTGAGTCCATGGACAGGAACACTGAAGCTTTCTTT

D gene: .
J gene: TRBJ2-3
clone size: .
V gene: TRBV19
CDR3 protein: CASSGPLGTQYF
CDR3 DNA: TGTGCCAGTAGTGGGCCCCTGGGTACGCAGTATTTT

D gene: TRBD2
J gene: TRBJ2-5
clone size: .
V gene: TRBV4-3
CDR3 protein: CASSQEGREGPGGETQYF
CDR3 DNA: TGCGCCAGCAGCCAAGAAGGTAGGGAAGGACCCGGGGGGGAGACCCAGTACTTC

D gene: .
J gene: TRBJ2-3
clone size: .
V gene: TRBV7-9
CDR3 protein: CASSFSASRSTDTQYF
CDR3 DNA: TGTGCCAGCAGCTTCTCCGCGTCACGAAGCACAGATACGCAGTATTTT

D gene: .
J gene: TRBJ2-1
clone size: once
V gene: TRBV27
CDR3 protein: CASSLGAGMDEQFF
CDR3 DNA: TGTGCCAGCAGTTTAGGTGCGGGGATGGATGAGCAGTTCTTC

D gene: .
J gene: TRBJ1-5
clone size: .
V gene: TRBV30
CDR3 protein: CAWDSDLRQPQHF
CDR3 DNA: TGTGCCTGGGACAGTGACCTACGTCAGCCCCAGCATTTT

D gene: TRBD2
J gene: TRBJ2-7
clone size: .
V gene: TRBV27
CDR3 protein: CASSPRLAGGIYEQYF
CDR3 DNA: TGTGCCAGCAGTCCCCGACTAGCGGGGGGGATCTACGAGCAGTACTTC

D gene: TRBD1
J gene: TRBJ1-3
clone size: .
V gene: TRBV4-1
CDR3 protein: CASSQGPGGELLVRNTIYF
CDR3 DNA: TGCGCCAGCAGCCAAGGGCCAGGGGGCGAACTCCTAGTAAGAAACACCATATATTTT